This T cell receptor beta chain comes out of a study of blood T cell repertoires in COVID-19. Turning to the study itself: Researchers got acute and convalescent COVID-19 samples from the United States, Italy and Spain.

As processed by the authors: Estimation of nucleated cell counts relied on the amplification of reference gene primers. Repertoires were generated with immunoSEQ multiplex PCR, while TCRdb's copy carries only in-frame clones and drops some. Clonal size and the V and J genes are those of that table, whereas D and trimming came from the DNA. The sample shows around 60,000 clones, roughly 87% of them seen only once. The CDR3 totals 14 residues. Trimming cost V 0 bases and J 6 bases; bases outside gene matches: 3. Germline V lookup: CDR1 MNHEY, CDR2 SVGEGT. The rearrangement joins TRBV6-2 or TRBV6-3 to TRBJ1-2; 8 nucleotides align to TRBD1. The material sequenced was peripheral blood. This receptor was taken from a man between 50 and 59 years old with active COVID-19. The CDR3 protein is CASSYSGQGNGYTF. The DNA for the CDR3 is TGTGCCAGCAGTTACTCCGGACAGGGAAATGGCTACACCTTC.